What follows are 3 T cell receptor beta chains derived from one specimen sequenced in a study of post-analysis software for immune sequencing data. These receptors are not linked to any known antigen. Libraries were made from TCR beta cDNA, and they carried unique molecular identifiers. TCRdb recomputed calls from the PCR reads with MiXCR, one row per CDR3 protein. The sample carries approximately 260,000 distinct CDR3 sequences, 30% to 45% recorded once. Overall study findings and caveats: The study found TRBV5-6, TRBV5-1 and TRBV20-1 among several TRBV segments more frequent in patients than controls.

Sequencing used blood. The receptors stem from a girl under 18 with multiple sclerosis.

In regard to this clonotype: Possible read error: a much larger clone is one base away. CDR3 residues: CASSVSGSTPFYNEQYF. DNA of the CDR3: TGTGCCAGCAGCGTAAGCGGGAGCACTCCCTTCTACAATGAGCAGTACTTC. V and J are TRBV9 and TRBJ2-7, with 8 nucleotides matching TRBD2. J gave up 7 bases and V 1 base, and 16 bases lay outside the gene matches. This CDR3 is built from 17 residues. Germline assignment: CDR1 SGDLS and CDR2 YYNGEE.

In the case of this clonotype: Sequence at one end of the junction differs from germline and may be a read error. V is TRBV20-1 and J is TRBJ1-1, with TRBD1 as a possible D gene (5 bases). CDR3 length equals 16 residues. Germline V gene sequence: CDR1 DFQATT, CDR2 SNEGSKA (reference sequence). The CDR3 nucleotides read TGCAGTGCTAGAGATCGGAGACAGCTCATGAACACTGATGCTTTCTTT. It is translated as CSARDRRQLMNTDAFF.

Of note for this clonotype: A much larger clone is a single base away; this may be a read error. The chain has TRBV14 and TRBJ2-5; D could derive from TRBD1 or TRBD2 (6 bases each). The CDR3 runs 17 residues. Germline values: CDR1 SGHDN, CDR2 FVKESK. Between the trimmed V and J ends, which lost 2 bases and 11 bases, there was a span of 27 bases. The CDR3 DNA reads TGTGCCAGCAGCCAACTGCGGGGTAAGGCAGGGGACAATGAGCAGTACTTC. Its translation is CASSQLRGKAGDNEQYF.